The source of this TCR beta chain is a study of blood T cell repertoires in COVID-19. About the research overall: Donors in the United States, Italy and Spain gave samples during acute or convalescent COVID-19. PBMCs, B-cell-depleted T cells, or T cells were the source of the cDNA or gDNA that made up the material.

This clone was seen just once. As originally analysed: Amplified reference gene primers provided the basis for estimating nucleated cell counts. Generated by immunoSEQ multiplex PCR, the TCRdb table keeps only in-frame clones and is missing some. The V and J calls and clone size come from that table; D and trimming were worked out from the DNA. The sample lists over 95,000 clones; approximately 81% were seen once. Germline V gene sequence: CDR1 MNHEY, CDR2 SMNVEV (reference sequence). CDR3 length equals 15 residues. V lost 6 bases, J lost 1 base, and 8 bases stayed unmatched. The V call is TRBV27, the J call TRBJ1-1; 7 nucleotides agree with TRBD1. Sequencing was carried out using peripheral blood. The origin of this receptor is a man between 40 and 49 years old with acute or convalescent COVID-19. CDR3 in amino acids: CASSFRDRANTEAFF. The CDR3 DNA is TGTGCCAGCAGCTTCCGAGACAGGGCGAACACTGAAGCTTTCTTT.